This T cell receptor beta chain was obtained from a study of cytomegalovirus exposure and HLA in healthy donors. Study conclusions and caveats: Most TCR sequences were rare, but some public TCRs occurred in many donors. Researchers catalogued under 200 TCR beta chains as cytomegalovirus-associated. CMV serostatus alone was available as immune exposure information. Researchers reported that a few CMV-associated chains were confirmed in vitro as CMV antigen-specific.

This CDR3 is 16 amino acids long. V shed 3 bases and J 7 bases; nucleotides not matched to a gene: 6. Germline-derived CDR1 and CDR2 are KGHSH and LQKENI. As for this clone: What it binds is not known.

PCR employed 60 Vbeta and 13 Jbeta primers. Data came from immunoSEQ multiplex PCR; TCRdb stores just in-frame clones and leaves some out. This table holds fewer than 300,000 clones, about 80% found once. The TCR was taken from a girl aged 2 to 10 in good health and CMV-seronegative. The sequencing sample was made of PBMCs. The V gene is TRBV18, the J gene TRBJ2-1; 13 bases are a match to TRBD2. The DNA of the CDR3 is TGTGCCAGCTCACCCGAACTAGCGGGAGGGCCTAATGAGCAGTTCTTC. It yields the protein CASSPELAGGPNEQFF.